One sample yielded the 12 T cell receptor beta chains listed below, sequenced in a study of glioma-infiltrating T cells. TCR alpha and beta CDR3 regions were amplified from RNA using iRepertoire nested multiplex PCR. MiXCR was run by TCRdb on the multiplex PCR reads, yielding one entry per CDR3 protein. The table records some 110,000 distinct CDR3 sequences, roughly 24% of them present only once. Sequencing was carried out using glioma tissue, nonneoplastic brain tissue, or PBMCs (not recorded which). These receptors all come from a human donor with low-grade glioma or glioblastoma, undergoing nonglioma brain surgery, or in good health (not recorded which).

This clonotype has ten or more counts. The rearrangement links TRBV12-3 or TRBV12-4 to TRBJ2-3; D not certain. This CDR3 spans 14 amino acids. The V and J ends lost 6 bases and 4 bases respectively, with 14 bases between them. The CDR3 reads CASRTTEGSDTQYF. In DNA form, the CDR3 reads TGTGCCAGCAGGACCACGGAAGGGTCAGATACGCAGTATTTT.

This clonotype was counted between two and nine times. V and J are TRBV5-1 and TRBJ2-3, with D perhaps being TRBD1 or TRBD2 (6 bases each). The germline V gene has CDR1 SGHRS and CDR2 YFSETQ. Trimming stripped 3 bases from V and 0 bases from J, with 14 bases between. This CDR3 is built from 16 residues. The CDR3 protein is CASSSGADTSTDTQYF. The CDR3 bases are TGCGCCAGCAGCTCGGGGGCGGATACTAGCACAGATACGCAGTATTTT.

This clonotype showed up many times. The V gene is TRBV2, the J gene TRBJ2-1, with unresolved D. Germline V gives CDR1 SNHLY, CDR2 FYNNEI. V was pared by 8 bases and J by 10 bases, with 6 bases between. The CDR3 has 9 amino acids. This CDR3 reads CASGGEQFF. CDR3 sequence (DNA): TGTGCCAGCGGTGGGGAGCAGTTCTTC.

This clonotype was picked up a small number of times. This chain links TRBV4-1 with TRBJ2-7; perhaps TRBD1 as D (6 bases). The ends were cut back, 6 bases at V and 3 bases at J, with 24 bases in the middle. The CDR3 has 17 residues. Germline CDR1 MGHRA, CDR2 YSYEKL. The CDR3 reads CASSDITGLPTFYEQYF. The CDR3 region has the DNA TGCGCCAGCAGTGATATCACAGGGCTTCCCACCTTCTACGAGCAGTACTTC.

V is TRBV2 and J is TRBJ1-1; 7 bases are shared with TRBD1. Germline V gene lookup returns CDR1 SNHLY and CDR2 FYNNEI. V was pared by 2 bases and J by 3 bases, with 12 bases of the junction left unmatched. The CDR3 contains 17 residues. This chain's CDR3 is CASSELGRGKKDTEAFF. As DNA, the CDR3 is TGTGCCAGCAGTGAACTTGGCAGGGGGAAGAAGGACACTGAAGCTTTCTTT. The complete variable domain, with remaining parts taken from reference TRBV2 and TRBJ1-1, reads EPEVTQTPSHQVTQMGQEVILRCVPISNHLYFYWYRQILGQKVEFLVSFYNNEISEKSEIFDDQFSVERPDGSNFTLKIRSTKLEDSAMYFCASSELGRGKKDTEAFFGQGTRLTVV.

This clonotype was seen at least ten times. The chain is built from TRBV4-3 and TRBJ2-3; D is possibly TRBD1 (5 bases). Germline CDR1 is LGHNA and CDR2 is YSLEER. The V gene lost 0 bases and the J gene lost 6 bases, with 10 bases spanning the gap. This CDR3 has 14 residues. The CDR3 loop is CASSQDRVPDTQYF. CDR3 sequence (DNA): TGCGCCAGCAGCCAAGACAGGGTTCCGGATACGCAGTATTTT.

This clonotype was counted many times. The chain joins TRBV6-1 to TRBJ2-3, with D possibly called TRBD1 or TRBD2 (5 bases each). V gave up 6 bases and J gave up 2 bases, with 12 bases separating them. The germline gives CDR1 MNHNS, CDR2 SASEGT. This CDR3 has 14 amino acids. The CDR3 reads CASRTGPYTDTQYF. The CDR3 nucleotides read TGTGCCAGCAGAACGGGACCCTACACAGATACGCAGTATTTT.

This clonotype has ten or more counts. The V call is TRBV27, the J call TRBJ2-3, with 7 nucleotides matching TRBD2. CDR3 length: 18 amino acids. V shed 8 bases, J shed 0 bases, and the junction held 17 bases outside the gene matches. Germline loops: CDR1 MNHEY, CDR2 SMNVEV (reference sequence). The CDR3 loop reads CASAHSWDYWSSTDTQYF. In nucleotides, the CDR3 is TGTGCCAGCGCCCACTCTTGGGACTATTGGTCTAGCACAGATACGCAGTATTTT.

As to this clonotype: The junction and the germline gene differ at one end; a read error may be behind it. The CDR3 coding sequence is TGTGCCGGCAGTTACCTTCCGTCGGGACTAGCGGGAGGGACGACAAGGAATACGCAGTATTTT. It yields the protein CAGSYLPSGLAGGTTRNTQYF. This rearrangement joins TRBV6-2 or TRBV6-3 to TRBJ2-3; 16 bases match TRBD2. The CDR3 extends over 21 amino acids. CDR1 and CDR2 from the germline V gene are MNHEY and SVGEGT.

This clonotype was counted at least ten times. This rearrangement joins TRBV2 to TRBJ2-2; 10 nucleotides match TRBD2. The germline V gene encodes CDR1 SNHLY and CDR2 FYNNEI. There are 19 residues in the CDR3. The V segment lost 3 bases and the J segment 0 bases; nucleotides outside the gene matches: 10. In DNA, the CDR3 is TGTGCCAGCAGTGATAATTGGGGACTAGCGTTGACGAACACCGGGGAGCTGTTTTTT. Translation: CASSDNWGLALTNTGELFF.

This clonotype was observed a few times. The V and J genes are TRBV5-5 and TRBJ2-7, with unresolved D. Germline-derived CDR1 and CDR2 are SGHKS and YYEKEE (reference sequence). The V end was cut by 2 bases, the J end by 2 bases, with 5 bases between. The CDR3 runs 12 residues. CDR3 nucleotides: TGTGCCAGCAGCTTCTCCCCCTACGAGCAGTACTTC. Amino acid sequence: CASSFSPYEQYF.

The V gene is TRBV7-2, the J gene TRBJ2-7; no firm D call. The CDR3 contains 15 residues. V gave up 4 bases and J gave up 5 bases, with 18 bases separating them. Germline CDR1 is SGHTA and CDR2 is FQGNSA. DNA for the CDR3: TGTGCCAGCAGCTCCCGGGCCATGGGTTGGAACGAGCAGTACTTC. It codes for CASSSRAMGWNEQYF. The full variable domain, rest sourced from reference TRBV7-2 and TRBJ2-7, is GAGVSQSPSNKVTEKGKDVELRCDPISGHTALYWYRQSLGQGLEFLIYFQGNSAPDKSGLPSDRFSAERTGGSVSTLTIQRTQQEDSAVYLCASSSRAMGWNEQYFGPGTRLTVT.